A selection of T cell receptor beta chains follows, all from one sample in a study of T cells in Graves' hyperthyroidism and ophthalmopathy. TCRdb re-called the multiplex PCR reads with MiXCR, one entry per CDR3 protein. The repertoire holds around 600,000 distinct CDR3 sequences, with about 14% as singletons. Sequenced: blood. The receptors were gathered from a woman between 18 and 29 years old with Graves' ophthalmopathy. Both conserved end residues are part of each CDR3. The order of the fields is V gene, clone size, D gene, J gene, CDR3 DNA, CDR3 protein. The D gene is left open where the match is weak. Rows may omit the clone size; those that give it use once, few, many or a size class.

V: TRBV27
size: many
D: TRBD2
J: TRBJ2-1
DNA: TGTGCCAGCAGTTTGGGGACTAGCGGGAGATATGAGCAGTTCTTC
CDR3: CASSLGTSGRYEQFF

V: TRBV7-3
size: few
D: TRBD1
J: TRBJ2-3
DNA: TGTGCCAGCAGCTATGGGACAGGGGCAGATACGCAGTATTTT
CDR3: CASSYGTGADTQYF

V: TRBV2
size: many
D: .
J: TRBJ2-3
DNA: TGTGCCAGCAGGAGCAGCGATACGCAGTATTTT
CDR3: CASRSSDTQYF

V: TRBV5-6
size: .
D: TRBD2
J: TRBJ2-7
DNA: TGTGCCAGCAGCTCTGGACTAGCGGGAGGGCCGGGCGAGCAGTACTTC
CDR3: CASSSGLAGGPGEQYF

V: TRBV5-1
size: many
D: TRBD2
J: TRBJ2-7
DNA: TGCGCCAGCAGCGGGGGACTAGCGGATAACTACGAGCAGTACTTC
CDR3: CASSGGLADNYEQYF

V: TRBV7-2
size: many
D: TRBD1
J: TRBJ1-3
DNA: TGTGCCAGCAGCTTCTTGACAGGGACTGGAAACACCATATATTTT
CDR3: CASSFLTGTGNTIYF

V: TRBV30
size: many
D: .
J: TRBJ1-2
DNA: TGTGCCTGGAGGGTCAGCTCGAGGGATGGCTACACCTTC
CDR3: CAWRVSSRDGYTF

V: TRBV28
size: few
D: TRBD1
J: TRBJ1-1
DNA: TGTGCCAGCATAAGGACAGGGGGAACTGAAGCTTTCTTT
CDR3: CASIRTGGTEAFF

V: TRBV5-6
size: .
D: .
J: TRBJ1-5
DNA: TGTGCCAGCAGCTCGTGGACCGATCAGCCCCAGCATTTT
CDR3: CASSSWTDQPQHF

V: TRBV4-2
size: few
D: .
J: TRBJ2-1
DNA: TGTGCCAGCAGCCAAGATCGGTTGGGCAATGAGCAGTTCTTC
CDR3: CASSQDRLGNEQFF

V: TRBV20-1
size: .
D: .
J: TRBJ2-3
DNA: TGCAGTGCTAGATCAGCGGACAGCACAGATACGCAGTATTTT
CDR3: CSARSADSTDTQYF

V: TRBV25-1
size: many
D: TRBD2
J: TRBJ2-3
DNA: TGTGCCAGCAGTGAATCCCGGACTAGCGGGAGCGGCGGAGATACGCAGTATTTT
CDR3: CASSESRTSGSGGDTQYF

V: TRBV12-3/TRBV12-4
size: many
D: .
J: TRBJ2-2
DNA: TGTGCCAGCAGGGGATCGAACACCGGGGAGCTGTTTTTT
CDR3: CASRGSNTGELFF

V: TRBV11-1
size: few
D: TRBD1
J: TRBJ2-3
DNA: TGTGCCAGCAGCTTATGGGGCGATCAGGGGGTAAGCAAGGATACGCAGTATTTT
CDR3: CASSLWGDQGVSKDTQYF

V: TRBV29-1
size: .
D: .
J: TRBJ1-2
DNA: TGCAGCGGGCAGGAGGTCGGCTATGGCTACACCTTC
CDR3: CSGQEVGYGYTF

V: TRBV4-1
size: .
D: .
J: TRBJ2-7
DNA: TGCGCCAGCAGCCAACCCCGGGACCGCCGAGGGGAGCAGTACTTC
CDR3: CASSQPRDRRGEQYF

V: TRBV7-9
size: many
D: .
J: TRBJ1-5
DNA: TGTGCCAGCAGCTTGACGTCCCTCAATCAGCCCCAGCATTTT
CDR3: CASSLTSLNQPQHF

V: TRBV12-3/TRBV12-4
size: many
D: .
J: TRBJ2-3
DNA: TGTGCCAGCAGTCTCCTCGAGGCCTCAGATACGCAGTATTTT
CDR3: CASSLLEASDTQYF

V: TRBV30
size: many
D: .
J: TRBJ1-3
DNA: TGTGCCTGGAGTGCGCGGGCAGCCTCTGGAAACACCATATATTTT
CDR3: CAWSARAASGNTIYF

V: TRBV6-1
size: many
D: .
J: TRBJ2-5
DNA: TGTGCAATATGGAACCCCGGTGAGACCCAGTACTTC
CDR3: CAIWNPGETQYF

V: TRBV29-1
size: many
D: .
J: TRBJ2-6
DNA: TGCAGCGTTGGTGGGGGAATGTCTGGGGCCAACGTCCTGACTTTC
CDR3: CSVGGGMSGANVLTF

V: TRBV2
size: once
D: TRBD2
J: TRBJ2-2
DNA: TGTGCCAGCAGGGGACTAGCGGGATGGAGGGGCACCGGGGAGCTGTTTTTT
CDR3: CASRGLAGWRGTGELFF

V: TRBV20-1
size: many
D: TRBD2
J: TRBJ2-1
DNA: TGCAGTGCTAGGGGACCGGGACTAGCGGCGCGCGGCTCCTACAATGAGCAGTTCTTC
CDR3: CSARGPGLAARGSYNEQFF

V: TRBV7-6
size: many
D: .
J: TRBJ2-5
DNA: TGTGCCAGCAGCTTAGGAGGGACGCGGGAGACCCAGTACTTC
CDR3: CASSLGGTRETQYF

V: TRBV27
size: many
D: TRBD1
J: TRBJ2-1
DNA: TGTGCCAGCAGTTTCGTGGTGGGACAGGGGTTGTTCTTC
CDR3: CASSFVVGQGLFF

V: TRBV18
size: .
D: TRBD2
J: TRBJ2-7
DNA: TGTGCCAGCTCGCCCGGGACTAGCGGGACCATTACCTACGAGCAGTACTTC
CDR3: CASSPGTSGTITYEQYF

V: TRBV12-3/TRBV12-4
size: many
D: .
J: TRBJ1-5
DNA: TGTGCCAGCACCCTAGGAGGGCGGCGGGGCAATCAGCCCCAGCATTTT
CDR3: CASTLGGRRGNQPQHF

V: TRBV6-6
size: .
D: .
J: TRBJ1-2
DNA: TGTGCCAGCAGTTACAAGACGGGTGGTGGCTATGGCTACACCTTC
CDR3: CASSYKTGGGYGYTF

V: TRBV3-1
size: .
D: TRBD1
J: TRBJ2-5
DNA: TGTGCCAGCAGCCAAGGGGTCGCGGGGACAGGCCAAGAGACCCAGTACTTC
CDR3: CASSQGVAGTGQETQYF

V: TRBV5-8
size: many
D: .
J: TRBJ1-6
DNA: TGTGCCAGCAGCTTGGACAGGAGTTATAATTCACCCCTCCACTTT
CDR3: CASSLDRSYNSPLHF

V: TRBV7-9
size: many
D: .
J: TRBJ2-7
DNA: TGTGCCAGCAGCTTAGCGGCTACTGCTTACGAGCAGTACTTC
CDR3: CASSLAATAYEQYF

V: TRBV20-1
size: .
D: .
J: TRBJ2-7
DNA: TGCAGTGCTAGACCTGCCCCCAGCTCCTACGAGCAGTACTTC
CDR3: CSARPAPSSYEQYF

V: TRBV19
size: few
D: .
J: TRBJ2-1
DNA: TGTGCCAGTACTCCATTTTCCGGGAGCCCTTACAATGAGCAGTTCTTC
CDR3: CASTPFSGSPYNEQFF

V: TRBV3-1
size: many
D: TRBD2
J: TRBJ2-7
DNA: TGTGCCAGCAGCCAAGAGGAGCGCGGGAGCCCCTTCGGGGAGCAGTACTTC
CDR3: CASSQEERGSPFGEQYF

V: TRBV20-1
size: once
D: .
J: TRBJ1-3
DNA: TGCAGTGCAGCTCAGGGAGCTACTGGTGGAAACACCATATATTTT
CDR3: CSAAQGATGGNTIYF

V: TRBV12-3/TRBV12-4
size: many
D: .
J: TRBJ2-3
DNA: TGTGCCACCGAGCGTGCTAGCACAGATACGCAGTATTTT
CDR3: CATERASTDTQYF

V: TRBV24-1
size: few
D: TRBD2
J: TRBJ2-6
DNA: TGTGCCACGGGGGTAGCGGGCCTCTCTGGGGCCAACGTCCTGACTTTC
CDR3: CATGVAGLSGANVLTF

V: TRBV18
size: many
D: .
J: TRBJ1-1
DNA: TGTGCCAGCTCACCACCGGGCACAAGGAACACTGAAGCTTTCTTT
CDR3: CASSPPGTRNTEAFF

V: TRBV2
size: many
D: .
J: TRBJ2-4
DNA: TGTGCCAGCAGTGGGACAGCCAAAAACATTCAGTACTTC
CDR3: CASSGTAKNIQYF

V: TRBV30
size: .
D: .
J: TRBJ1-2
DNA: TGTGCCTGGACGGGCGGGTTTGGCTACACCTTC
CDR3: CAWTGGFGYTF

V: TRBV28
size: .
D: TRBD1
J: TRBJ1-5
DNA: TGTGCCAGCAGACCCGGGACAGGGGGGTATAGCAATCAGCCCCAGCATTTT
CDR3: CASRPGTGGYSNQPQHF

V: TRBV19
size: .
D: TRBD2
J: TRBJ2-1
DNA: TGTGCCAGTAGTATTATAGCGGGAGTTTTTGGCAATGAGCAGTTCTTC
CDR3: CASSIIAGVFGNEQFF

V: TRBV28
size: many
D: .
J: TRBJ2-7
DNA: TGTGCCAGCAGCACGATACAGGGCTTCACCTACGAGCAGTACTTC
CDR3: CASSTIQGFTYEQYF

V: TRBV12-3/TRBV12-4
size: many
D: TRBD2
J: TRBJ2-3
DNA: TGTGCCAGCAGTTTTTGGAATCTAGCGGGAAGCACAGATACGCAGTATTTT
CDR3: CASSFWNLAGSTDTQYF

V: TRBV10-3
size: many
D: .
J: TRBJ1-5
DNA: TGTGCCATCAGGGATAGCAATCAGCCCCAGCATTTT
CDR3: CAIRDSNQPQHF

V: TRBV20-1
size: few
D: .
J: TRBJ2-6
DNA: TGCAGTGCCACCGGGACGAGTTCTGGGGCCAACGTCCTGACTTTC
CDR3: CSATGTSSGANVLTF

V: TRBV20-1
size: .
D: .
J: TRBJ2-2
DNA: TGCAGTGCTAGAGATCTCGGGGGAAGGAACACCGGGGAGCTGTTTTTT
CDR3: CSARDLGGRNTGELFF

V: TRBV18
size: .
D: .
J: TRBJ2-7
DNA: TGTGCCAGCTCACCACCGACGGAGAGAGGTTACGAGCAGTACTTC
CDR3: CASSPPTERGYEQYF

V: TRBV6-1
size: many
D: .
J: TRBJ1-5
DNA: TGTGCCACAACGGCCGGGGGGAAAAATCAGCCCCAGCATTTT
CDR3: CATTAGGKNQPQHF

V: TRBV19
size: many
D: .
J: TRBJ1-2
DNA: TGTGCCAGTAGTCTCACAGGGAGCTATGGCTACACCTTC
CDR3: CASSLTGSYGYTF

V: TRBV20-1
size: many
D: .
J: TRBJ1-2
DNA: TGCAGTGCTAGTTCCCCAAGACATCCCAACTATGGCTACACCTTC
CDR3: CSASSPRHPNYGYTF

V: TRBV19
size: once
D: .
J: TRBJ1-5
DNA: TGTGCCAGTAGTAAACAGGGCAATCAGCCCCAGCGTTTT
CDR3: CASSKQGNQPQRF

V: TRBV12-5
size: .
D: .
J: TRBJ2-3
DNA: TGTGCTAGTGGAAACAGGAGGATAACAGATACGCAGTATTTT
CDR3: CASGNRRITDTQYF

V: TRBV5-1
size: many
D: .
J: TRBJ2-7
DNA: TGCGCCAGCAGCTCAACCGGGACCACCTACGAGCAGTACTTC
CDR3: CASSSTGTTYEQYF

V: TRBV19
size: .
D: TRBD2
J: TRBJ2-1
DNA: TGTGCCAGTAGGCCTAAACGGTCGGCTAGCGGAACCTACAATGAGCAGTTCTTC
CDR3: CASRPKRSASGTYNEQFF

V: TRBV7-2
size: .
D: TRBD2
J: TRBJ2-3
DNA: TGTGCCAGCAGCGGAACTAGCGGGAGGGGCACAGATACGCAGTATTTT
CDR3: CASSGTSGRGTDTQYF

V: TRBV10-3
size: many
D: TRBD1
J: TRBJ1-2
DNA: TGTGCCATCAGTGAGTCAGCCGGGACAGGGGGATACGGCTACACCTTC
CDR3: CAISESAGTGGYGYTF

V: TRBV12-3/TRBV12-4
size: .
D: TRBD1
J: TRBJ2-2
DNA: TGTGCCAGCAGAGAGGGGGCGGGCGGGGAGCTGTTTTTT
CDR3: CASREGAGGELFF

V: TRBV7-2
size: many
D: TRBD1
J: TRBJ2-7
DNA: TGTGCCAGCAGCTTAGAACAGGGGGCGGCCTACGAGCAGTACTTC
CDR3: CASSLEQGAAYEQYF

V: TRBV29-1
size: .
D: .
J: TRBJ1-2
DNA: TGCAGCGTTGCCGGGACCCATTCTTGGGGCTACACCTTC
CDR3: CSVAGTHSWGYTF